This TCR beta chain stems from a study of blood T cell repertoires in COVID-19. Study background: COVID-19 samples from acute and convalescent phases originated in the United States, Italy and Spain.

Exposed enrollees had met someone with a PCR-confirmed or clinician-diagnosed COVID-19 case at some point within the 2 weeks before study entry. Method: immunoSEQ multiplex PCR; TCRdb's copy keeps in-frame clones and lacks some. The sample holds some 200,000 clones, about 80% seen once. CDR1 and CDR2 from the germline V gene are SGHTA and FQGNSA. This CDR3 is 16 amino acids long. V lost 4 bases, J lost 5 bases, and 14 bases stayed unmatched. The receptor was isolated from a woman aged 45-65 years who had been exposed to COVID-19. J is TRBJ2-7 and V is TRBV7-2, with 7 bases matching TRBD1. The sequenced sample was PBMCs or T cells enriched from blood (not recorded which). The CDR3 nucleotides read TGTGCCAGCAGCTCCAGGACAGGCGCCCTAATGAACGAGCAGTACTTC. Translated, it gives CASSSRTGALMNEQYF.